This T cell receptor (beta chain) was recorded in a study of blood T cells in healthy people across ages. General observations from the study: Long-lived donors carried more naive CD4+ cells and greater diversity than aged donors. Diversity of TCR beta per million T cells declined in a roughly linear way with age.

Trimming removed 7 bases at V and 3 bases at J, with 15 bases between. This CDR3 has 13 residues. Germline values: CDR1 SQVTM, CDR2 ANQGSEA. Sample-barcoded 5' priming and a J-beta primer mix drove a second PCR of roughly 6 to 12 cycles. TCRdb used MiXCR to reprocess the 5' RACE reads, holding one entry per CDR3 protein. The sample has 600,000 to 900,000 distinct CDR3 sequences, roughly 26% seen once. Notes on this clonotype: What it binds is not known.

These data also formed part of another study, on T cells of mothers and their children. That investigation notes: The study obtained over 8 million TCR beta CDR3 reads per mother and about 3 million per child. Related and unrelated pairs show similar shaping of TCR recombination output by thymic selection.

This clonotype originated in a boy between 10 and 17 years old in good health. The sample was blood. The chain combines TRBV29-1 with TRBJ2-5, with D possibly matching TRBD2 (6 bases). The CDR3 loop reads CSDGGLEKETQYF. CDR3 bases: TGCAGCGACGGGGGTCTAGAAAAAGAGACCCAGTACTTC. The variable domain in full, with the rest retrieved from reference TRBV29-1 and TRBJ2-5, is SAVISQKPSRDICQRGTSLTIQCQVDSQVTMMFWYRQQPGQSLTLIATANQGSEATYESGFVIDKFPISRPNLTFSTLTVSNMSPEDSSIYLCSDGGLEKETQYFGPGTRLLVL.